The source of this TCR beta chain is a study of blood T cells in healthy people across ages. Study-level points and caveats: A roughly linear fall in TCR beta diversity per million T cells was seen with increasing age.

Every donor gave 7.5 to 10 milliliters of peripheral blood. With each sample, at least 6 micrograms of total RNA were extracted. On this clonotype itself: What it binds is not known.

For the second PCR, which ran for about 7 to 12 cycles, a sample-barcoded 5' primer and a J-beta primer mix were used. One entry per CDR3 protein results from TCRdb running MiXCR on the 5' RACE reads. Among some 900,000 distinct CDR3 sequences, around 48% were seen once, and the ten largest hold around an eighth. The CDR3 is 14 amino acids. Germline assignment: CDR1 LGHDT and CDR2 YNNKEL (reference sequence). Trimming shortened V by 1 base and J by 5 bases, and 12 bases separated the two germline ends. The sequence was obtained from a man in his thirties or forties in good health. This chain uses TRBV3-1 with TRBJ2-7, with D uncertain. The specimen sequenced was blood. The CDR3 DNA reads TGTGCCAGCAGCCAAGGTCCTGGGAAAAACGAGCAGTACTTC. Protein product: CASSQGPGKNEQYF.